This T cell receptor (beta chain) emerged from a study of beta chain features in type 1 diabetes. General study results and limits: In the patient group, naive, central memory and Treg TCRB repertoires seemed more alike than in the healthy donor group. The study found moderately but significantly shorter TCRB CDR3s in all four CD4+ subsets of Type 1 diabetes patients.

Sorted CD4+ subsets: naive, central memory, regulatory, stem cell-like memory (CD45RO/CCR7/CD25/CD127/CD95/CD27 panel). To note about this clone: What it binds is unknown.

Every bit of the isolated RNA underwent reverse transcription, so sequencing read expressed TCRB transcripts. Data came from immunoSEQ multiplex PCR; TCRdb stores just in-frame clones and leaves some out. The sample records about 260,000 clones, over 20% being singletons. The V gene's germline CDR1 is MDHEN and CDR2 SYDVKM. This CDR3 spans 15 amino acids. J was trimmed by 9 bases and V by 1 base; bases with no gene match: 6. This chain connects TRBV28 to TRBJ1-6; TRBD1 agrees at 7 bases. The sequencing sample was made of naive CD4+ T cells from blood. The clonotype comes from a woman between 35 and 50 years old with type 1 diabetes. This CDR3 reads CASSLSGAGGSPLHF. The CDR3 DNA reads TGTGCCAGCAGTTTATCAGGGGCAGGGGGTTCACCCCTCCACTTT.